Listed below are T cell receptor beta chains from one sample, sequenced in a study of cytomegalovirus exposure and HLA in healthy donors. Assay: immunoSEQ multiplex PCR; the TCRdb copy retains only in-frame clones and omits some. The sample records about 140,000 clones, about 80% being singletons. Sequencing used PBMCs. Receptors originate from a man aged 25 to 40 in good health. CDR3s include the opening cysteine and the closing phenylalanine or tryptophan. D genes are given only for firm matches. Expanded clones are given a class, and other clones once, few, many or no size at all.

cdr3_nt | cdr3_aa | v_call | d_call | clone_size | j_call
TGCGCCAGCAGCCCTGTGACTAGCGGAGACGAGCAGTACTTC | CASSPVTSGDEQYF | TRBV5-1 | TRBD2 | . | TRBJ2-7
TGTGCCAGCAGTTTAGGGCCGCTGGAGACCCAGTACTTC | CASSLGPLETQYF | TRBV28 | . | . | TRBJ2-5
TGTGCCAGCAGCTTAGGCACAACTAGCGGGCGAGAGACCCAGTACTTC | CASSLGTTSGRETQYF | TRBV7-9 | TRBD2 | . | TRBJ2-5
TGCGCCAGCAGCCTTGGGCTATGGGGGGGGGTCGCTGGGGCCAACGTCCTGACTTTC | CASSLGLWGGVAGANVLTF | TRBV4-1 | TRBD2 | . | TRBJ2-6
TGTGCCAGCAGTCCACGGACTAGCGGGATCGCTGAGCAGTTCTTC | CASSPRTSGIAEQFF | TRBV6-5 | TRBD2 | . | TRBJ2-1
TGTGCCAGCTCATTCCGGCAGGGGGAAGAAAAACTGTTTTTT | CASSFRQGEEKLFF | TRBV18 | TRBD1 | . | TRBJ1-4
TGTGCCAGTAGTGGTTCGACTAGCGGGAGGGCCAAAGAGACCCAGTACTTC | CASSGSTSGRAKETQYF | TRBV19 | TRBD2 | . | TRBJ2-5
TGTGCCAGCAGTTTATTCGGGTCTGGCGGGATTCGTCTTTATGGCTACACCTTC | CASSLFGSGGIRLYGYTF | TRBV28 | . | . | TRBJ1-2
TGTGCCAGCAGTGGGAGCTCCTACAATGAGCAGTTCTTC | CASSGSSYNEQFF | TRBV11-3 | . | . | TRBJ2-1
TGTGCCAGCAGTGAAGGCGGGGGGGGGATAAGAAGCAATCAGCCCCAGCATTTT | CASSEGGGGIRSNQPQHF | TRBV6-1 | . | . | TRBJ1-5
TGTGCCAGCAGCCAAGGACAGGCGTACAATGAGCAGTTCTTC | CASSQGQAYNEQFF | TRBV5-5 | TRBD1 | . | TRBJ2-1
TGTGCCAGCAGTTTTCCGGGACAGGGGACGGACGAGCAGTACTTC | CASSFPGQGTDEQYF | TRBV27 | TRBD1 | once | TRBJ2-7
TGTGCCAGTAGTATGGGGCTTACCACTGAAGCTTTCTTT | CASSMGLTTEAFF | TRBV19 | . | . | TRBJ1-1